Below, 28 T cell receptor beta chains from the same sample are listed, as sequenced in a study of T-cell memory formation after mild COVID-19. TCRdb reanalysed the 5' RACE reads using MiXCR and keeps one entry per CDR3 protein. The sample carries under 550,000 distinct CDR3 sequences, roughly 17% recorded once. Sequenced sample: PBMCs or a T cell subset sorted from them (not recorded which). These receptors all stem from a man younger than 35 who had mild COVID-19 (a few samples of this study predate the infection). Cell type and time point are not known.

V and J are TRBV24-1 and TRBJ1-1, with D unresolved. This CDR3 spans 13 amino acids. Trimming took off 4 bases at V and 12 bases at J, with 17 bases between the two ends. Germline-derived CDR1 and CDR2 are KGHDR and SFDVKD. Written as DNA, the CDR3 is TGTGCCACCAGTGAACCCCTCGGCGGGAAGACTTTCTTT. Protein: CATSEPLGGKTFF.

This clonotype was counted only a few times. As DNA, the CDR3 is TGTGCCAGCAGCCTGAGACAGGGGGTCACTGAAGCTTTCTTT. The encoded protein is CASSLRQGVTEAFF. The genes are TRBV7-2 and TRBJ1-1, with TRBD1 identical over 9 bases. Per the germline V gene, CDR1 is SGHTA and CDR2 is FQGNSA. The junction had 5 bases not matched to a gene; V was cut back by 5 bases and J by 4 bases. The CDR3 sequence is 14 residues long.

The CDR3 DNA reads TGTGCCAGTACCCGGAGAGGGCACTATGGCTACACCTTC. Protein: CASTRRGHYGYTF. V usage is TRBV6-5 and J usage is TRBJ1-2; D gene unclear. The germline CDR1 and CDR2 sequences are MNHEY and SVGAGI. This CDR3 has 13 residues. V lost 9 bases and J 3 bases, leaving 14 bases between the germline ends.

The chain couples TRBV5-1 to TRBJ1-1; perhaps TRBD1 as D (6 bases). Trimming pared 3 bases from V and 7 bases from J, leaving 13 bases between. The V gene's germline CDR1 is SGHRS and CDR2 YFSETQ. The CDR3 covers 13 residues. The CDR3: CASSSGQPYEAFF. The CDR3 DNA reads as TGCGCCAGCAGCTCTGGACAGCCTTATGAAGCTTTCTTT.

The chain is built from TRBV24-1 and TRBJ2-3; 13 bases are shared with TRBD2. CDR1 is KGHDR and CDR2 is SFDVKD in the germline V gene. CDR3 length: 21 amino acids. After removal of 1 base from V and 2 bases from J, the junction contained 14 bases not matched to a gene. The CDR3 DNA reads as TGTGCCACCAGTGATTTCCGACCGGGACTAGCGGGGCCGACCCACACAGATACGCAGTATTTT. It is translated as CATSDFRPGLAGPTHTDTQYF.

This clonotype was seen at least ten times. The V call is TRBV27, the J call TRBJ2-2, with 8 bases that match TRBD2. The CDR3 contains 15 residues. CDR1 is MNHEY, CDR2 SMNVEV, per germline (reference sequence). The J segment lost 5 bases and the V segment lost 5 bases, leaving 7 bases of the junction unmatched. CDR3 amino acids: CASSPGLVGTGELFF. CDR3 in DNA: TGTGCCAGCAGTCCGGGACTAGTTGGAACCGGGGAGCTGTTTTTT.

This clonotype was seen a few times. The chain has TRBV10-3 and TRBJ1-2; 7 nucleotides agree with TRBD1. Per germline, CDR1 ENHRY and CDR2 SYGVKD. This CDR3 is 12 amino acids long. Trimming removed 4 bases from V and 4 bases from J; junction bases left unmatched: 0. CDR3 in DNA: TGTGCCATCAGTGGACAGGGCTATGGCTACACCTTC. It is translated as CAISGQGYGYTF.

The J gene is TRBJ1-3, the V gene TRBV20-1, with D tentatively TRBD1 (5 bases). CDR3 length: 13 amino acids. Looked up from germline, CDR1 is DFQATT and CDR2 is SNEGSKA (reference sequence). The V end was cut by 3 bases, the J end by 0 bases, with 6 bases between. DNA of the CDR3: TGCAGTGCTAGCCAGGGCTCTGGAAACACCATATATTTT. Encoded protein: CSASQGSGNTIYF.

CDR3 loop: CSARSGTVQNIQYF. In DNA form, the CDR3 reads TGCAGTGCTCGTTCCGGGACAGTACAAAACATTCAGTACTTC. This sequence joins TRBV20-1 and TRBJ2-4; TRBD1 matches 7 bases. Germline CDR1 and CDR2: DFQATT and SNEGSKA (reference sequence). J lost 5 bases, V lost 5 bases, and 9 bases had no gene match. CDR3 length: 14 residues.

This sequence joins TRBV20-1 and TRBJ1-5, with D perhaps TRBD1 (6 bases). Germline assignment: CDR1 DFQATT and CDR2 SNEGSKA (reference sequence). The germline V and J ends were trimmed by 6 bases and 0 bases, with 9 bases remaining between them. The CDR3 spans 13 residues. CDR3 in amino acids: CSAGGLSNQPQHF. In nucleotides, the CDR3 is TGCAGTGCCGGGGGGCTTAGCAATCAGCCCCAGCATTTT.

This clonotype was seen only a few times. The rearrangement joins TRBV5-5 to TRBJ1-4; D possibly corresponds to TRBD1 (5 bases). The CDR3 loop spans 16 amino acids. Looked up from germline, CDR1 is SGHKS and CDR2 is YYEKEE (reference sequence). Trimming left V 3 bases short and J 4 bases short, with 16 bases between. The CDR3 region is CASSSGGTGFNEKLFF. CDR3 nucleotide sequence: TGTGCCAGCAGCTCTGGCGGGACGGGCTTTAATGAAAAACTGTTTTTT.

This chain uses TRBV29-1 with TRBJ1-2; D perhaps matches TRBD1 (6 bases). CDR3 length: 14 residues. Per the germline V gene, CDR1 is SQVTM and CDR2 is ANQGSEA. Trimming removed 0 bases from V and 6 bases from J, with 14 bases in between. The CDR3 sequence: CSVEDFGGADGYTF. CDR3 nucleotides: TGCAGCGTTGAAGATTTCGGGGGGGCCGATGGCTACACCTTC.

V gene TRBV9 combines with J gene TRBJ2-7, with 8 bases matching TRBD2. Germline lookup yields CDR1 SGDLS and CDR2 YYNGEE. The CDR3 contains 16 residues. V lost 4 bases to trimming and J lost 6 bases; unmatched junction nucleotides: 15. The CDR3 protein is CASSPRPGLVRGEQYF. CDR3 DNA: TGTGCCAGCAGCCCCCGCCCGGGACTAGTGAGAGGCGAGCAGTACTTC.

J is TRBJ1-5 and V is TRBV6-5; D is ambiguous. The CDR3 contains 13 residues. V gave up 2 bases and J gave up 7 bases, with 9 bases separating them. Per germline, CDR1 MNHEY and CDR2 SVGAGI. The CDR3 coding sequence is TGTGCCAGCAGTTACACCGAAAAACAGCCCCAGCATTTT. Translating it yields CASSYTEKQPQHF.

This clonotype has a count of ten or more. This chain links TRBV28 with TRBJ2-5; a possible D gene is TRBD2 (5 bases). Germline V lookup: CDR1 MDHEN, CDR2 SYDVKM. The length of the CDR3 is 12 residues. Trimming removed 5 bases at V and 10 bases at J, with 14 bases between. This chain's CDR3 is CASSPSGPHQYF. The CDR3 nucleotides read TGTGCCAGCAGTCCGAGCGGACCACACCAGTACTTC.

This clonotype came up a few times. The CDR3, as DNA: TGCAGTGCTAGAGATACAGGAAATTCACCCCTCCACTTT. Its protein is CSARDTGNSPLHF. This chain connects TRBV20-1 to TRBJ1-6, with D perhaps TRBD1 (5 bases). The germline V gene has CDR1 DFQATT and CDR2 SNEGSKA (reference sequence). The V end lost 0 bases, the J end lost 7 bases, and 7 bases lay between the germline ends. This CDR3 is 13 amino acids long.

This clonotype occurred a few times. The chain combines TRBV4-3 with TRBJ2-1, with a weak D call TRBD2 (5 bases). This CDR3 is 13 amino acids long. Trimming removed 5 bases from V and 5 bases from J, with 10 bases in between. Per germline, CDR1 LGHNA and CDR2 YSLEER. CDR3 coding DNA: TGCGCCAGCAGCTATCTCGGGGACAATGAGCAGTTCTTC. Translating it yields CASSYLGDNEQFF.

This clonotype occurred many times. V usage is TRBV11-2 and J usage is TRBJ2-2; 13 positions match TRBD2. Germline CDR1 and CDR2: SGHAT and FQNNGV. Losses at the gene ends were 5 bases for V and 6 bases for J; bases not matched to a gene: 24. The CDR3 is 22 amino acids. The CDR3 loop reads CASSPRQTRTSGGRGFAGELFF. The CDR3 coding sequence is TGTGCCAGCAGCCCCCGACAAACTCGGACTAGCGGGGGCCGAGGGTTCGCCGGGGAGCTGTTTTTT.

In this sample, this clonotype turned up a few times. The chain carries TRBV28 and TRBJ2-2; D may match TRBD1 or TRBD2 (5 bases each). Trimming took 3 bases from V and 4 from J, leaving 9 bases between them. The CDR3 sequence is 14 residues long. Germline V gene lookup returns CDR1 MDHEN and CDR2 SYDVKM. DNA for the CDR3: TGTGCCAGCAGTTTGAGGGGTAGCACCGGGGAGCTGTTTTTT. Residues: CASSLRGSTGELFF.

This clonotype was seen a few times. The chain couples TRBV14 to TRBJ1-6; D is ambiguous. From germline, CDR1 is SGHDN and CDR2 FVKESK. V was clipped by 5 bases and J by 2 bases, with 16 bases between them. This CDR3 contains 17 residues. The CDR3 here is CASSSGWGATYNSPLHF. Here the CDR3 DNA reads TGTGCCAGCAGCAGTGGTTGGGGAGCAACCTATAATTCACCCCTCCACTTT.

This clonotype was recorded a few times. This chain links TRBV5-6 with TRBJ1-4, with D uncertain. Germline CDR1 reads SGHDT; CDR2 reads YYEEEE. V lost 8 bases, J lost 0 bases, and 14 bases lay in between. The CDR3 contains 15 residues. CDR3 sequence (DNA): TGTGCCAGTTCTTATCCCGCGGCAACTAATGAAAAACTGTTTTTT. Its protein is CASSYPAATNEKLFF.

V and J are TRBV7-2 and TRBJ1-6, with 7 bases fitting TRBD1. Trimming cost V 10 bases and J 3 bases; bases outside gene matches: 6. CDR3 size: 14 residues. Germline V CDR1 and CDR2: SGHTA, FQGNSA. CDR3 sequence (DNA): TGTGCCACCAGGACAGGCTTCTATAATTCACCCCTCCACTTT. Translating gives CATRTGFYNSPLHF.

The genes are TRBV6-5 and TRBJ2-5; TRBD1 matches at 10 bases. V shed 8 bases and J 3 bases; nucleotides not matched to a gene: 9. CDR3 length equals 15 residues. Germline assignment: CDR1 MNHEY and CDR2 SVGAGI. CDR3: CASRVAGQGKETQYF. The DNA for the CDR3 is TGTGCCAGCCGCGTTGCGGGACAGGGGAAAGAGACCCAGTACTTC.

This chain links TRBV5-1 with TRBJ2-5, with 8 positions matching TRBD2. Germline V gene lookup returns CDR1 SGHRS and CDR2 YFSETQ. Trimming took 2 bases from V and 4 from J; bases not matched to a gene: 10. This CDR3 is 16 amino acids long. This chain's CDR3 is CASSFVRGGRRETQYF. Written as DNA, the CDR3 is TGCGCCAGCAGCTTTGTACGCGGGGGGCGGAGAGAGACCCAGTACTTC.

The V gene is TRBV3-1, the J gene TRBJ1-4; the D is unclear. Trimming left V 4 bases short and J 5 bases short, with 8 bases between. Germline V lookup: CDR1 LGHDT, CDR2 YNNKEL (reference sequence). CDR3 length equals 13 residues. CDR3 amino acids: CASSLSLNEKLFF. For the CDR3, the DNA is TGTGCCAGCAGCCTCTCCTTAAATGAAAAACTGTTTTTT.

This clonotype was recorded a few times. The chain is built from TRBV12-3 or TRBV12-4 and TRBJ2-5, with D hard to call. The CDR3 sequence is 15 residues long. Trimming removed 3 bases at V and 5 bases at J, with 16 bases between. The CDR3 loop reads CASSFSPPGEETQYF. CDR3 coding DNA: TGTGCCAGCAGTTTCTCGCCCCCGGGTGAGGAGACCCAGTACTTC.

The chain couples TRBV7-2 to TRBJ2-1; D remains ambiguous. Trimming took off 5 bases at V and 4 bases at J, with 18 bases between the two ends. The CDR3 covers 16 residues. CDR1 and CDR2 (germline): SGHTA, FQGNSA. The CDR3 bases are TGTGCCAGCAGCCCTGCCCTTGGCGGCCCATACAATGAGCAGTTCTTC. The encoded protein is CASSPALGGPYNEQFF.

The V call is TRBV4-3, the J call TRBJ2-7, with 9 bases identical to TRBD1. The ends lost 4 bases at V and 2 bases at J; junction bases unmatched: 9. CDR1 is LGHNA and CDR2 is YSLEER in the germline V gene. The CDR3 has 16 residues. CDR3 residues: CASSLEWGTGPYEQYF. CDR3 nucleotides: TGCGCCAGCAGCCTAGAGTGGGGGACAGGGCCCTACGAGCAGTACTTC.